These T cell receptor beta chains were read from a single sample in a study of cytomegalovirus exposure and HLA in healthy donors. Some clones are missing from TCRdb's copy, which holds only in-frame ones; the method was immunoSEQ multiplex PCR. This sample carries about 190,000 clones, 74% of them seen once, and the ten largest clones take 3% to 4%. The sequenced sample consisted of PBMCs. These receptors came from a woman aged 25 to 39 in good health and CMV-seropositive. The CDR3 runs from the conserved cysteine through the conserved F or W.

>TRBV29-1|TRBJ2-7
CSVGAVSYEQYF
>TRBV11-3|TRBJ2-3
CASSLDPLASTQYF
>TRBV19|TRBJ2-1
CASSLRLAGSYNEQFF
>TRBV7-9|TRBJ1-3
CASSPSRAAVSGNTIYF
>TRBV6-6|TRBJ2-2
CASSSSGSAGELFF
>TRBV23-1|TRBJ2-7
CASGTSGSLRQYF
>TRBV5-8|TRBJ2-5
CASSPRLAGVRETQYF
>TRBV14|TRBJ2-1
CASSQRIVGDEQFF
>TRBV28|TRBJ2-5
CASSLGGLAGRETQYF
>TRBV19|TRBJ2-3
CASSLGQGEEDTQYF
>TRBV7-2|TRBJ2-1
CASSLRQGYNEQFF
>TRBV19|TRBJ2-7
CASSMPPRDREVNEQYF
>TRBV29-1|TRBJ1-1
CSATYWGQKNTEAFF
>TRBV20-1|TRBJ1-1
CSAILDTEAFF
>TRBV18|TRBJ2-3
CASSSSSGRTDTQYF
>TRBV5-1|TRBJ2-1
CASSPEGRGSVYEQFF
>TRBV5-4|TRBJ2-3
CASSFLGQSDTQYF
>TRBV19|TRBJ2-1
CASSPWTSGNGNEQFF
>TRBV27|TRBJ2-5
CASSRLAEETQYF
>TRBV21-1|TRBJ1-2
CASSSQDSPGGGYTF
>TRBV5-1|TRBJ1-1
CASSRDTLLLTEAFF
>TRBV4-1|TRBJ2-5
CASSLTSGRAVETQYF
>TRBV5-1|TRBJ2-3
CASSLGHRADTQYF
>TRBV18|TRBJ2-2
CASSQTSGDGELFF
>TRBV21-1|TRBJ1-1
CASRVDRGKNTEAFF
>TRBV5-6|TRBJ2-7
CASSLAGTSYEQYF